One sample yielded the 27 T cell receptor beta chains listed below, sequenced in a study of shared clonotypes between healthy human individuals. Here immunoSEQ multiplex PCR was the method, and the copy in TCRdb shows in-frame clones only, minus some. The table lists approximately 1.5 million clones, approximately 98% of them singletons. Sequencing used naive CD4+ T cells sorted from blood. The subset is: CD45RA+ positively selected. The receptors were sampled from a man younger than 40 in good health.

As regards this clone: Distinct nucleotide sequences in the sample also encode this CDR3. The rearrangement links TRBV5-1 to TRBJ2-1; no reliable D call. Germline assignment: CDR1 SGHRS and CDR2 YFSETQ. V gave up 0 bases and J gave up 6 bases, with 1 base separating them. This CDR3 is 11 amino acids long. Written as DNA, the CDR3 is TGCGCCAGCAGCTTGGCCAATGAGCAGTTCTTC. It specifies CASSLANEQFF.

The gene calls are TRBV6-6 and TRBJ2-1, with no clear D. CDR1 and CDR2 (germline): MNHNY, SVGAGI (reference sequence). Trimming shortened V by 0 bases and J by 8 bases, and 8 bases separated the two germline ends. The CDR3 length is 13 residues. The CDR3 sequence: CASSYSKSDEQFF. The DNA for the CDR3 is TGTGCCAGCAGTTACTCGAAGAGCGATGAGCAGTTCTTC.

The chain recombines TRBV28 with TRBJ2-1; 7 bases fit TRBD2. Trimming at V came to 5 bases and at J to 8 bases, leaving 18 bases not matched to a gene. Germline CDR1 reads MDHEN; CDR2 reads SYDVKM. The CDR3 contains 17 residues. The CDR3 coding sequence is TGTGCCAGCAGTCCCAGACTTTTGGCGGGAGTGTTCGATGAGCAGTTCTTC. Translated: CASSPRLLAGVFDEQFF.

This clone occurred once. The rearrangement uses TRBV5-5 and TRBJ2-7; no firm D call. CDR3 length: 14 amino acids. Germline values: CDR1 SGHKS, CDR2 YYEKEE (reference sequence). V lost 4 bases, J lost 11 bases, and 22 bases lay in between. The CDR3 coding sequence is TGTGCCAGCAGCCCCGACTTTTTCTCCCGCGCTGAGTACTTC. It translates to CASSPDFFSRAEYF.

A remark on this clone: The junction does not match germline at one end; this may be a read error. V usage is TRBV7-2 and J usage is TRBJ2-6; D is uncertain. From germline, CDR1 is SGHTA and CDR2 FQGNSA. This CDR3 spans 16 amino acids. Here the CDR3 reads CASNLVGTSGANVLTF. CDR3 DNA: TGTGCCAGCAACTTAGTGGGCACCTCTGGGGCCAACGTCCTGACTTTC.

The chain joins TRBV7-2 to TRBJ2-3; 8 bases agree with TRBD2. J lost 4 bases, V lost 1 base, and 4 bases had no gene match. CDR3 size: 15 residues. CDR1 and CDR2 from the germline V gene are SGHTA and FQGNSA. CDR3 sequence: CASSLEGGRSDTQYF. CDR3 bases: TGTGCCAGCAGCTTAGAGGGCGGGAGGTCAGATACGCAGTATTTT.

The CDR3 is CASSFDAGARFF. In DNA form, the CDR3 reads TGTGCCAGCAGTTTCGATGCAGGGGCGCGGTTCTTC. V is TRBV27 and J is TRBJ2-1; a weak D match, TRBD1 (6 bases). Trimming left V 3 bases short and J 15 bases short, with 15 bases between. Germline V gene lookup returns CDR1 MNHEY and CDR2 SMNVEV (reference sequence). The CDR3 covers 12 residues.

V and J are TRBV5-1 and TRBJ2-1, with D perhaps TRBD1 (6 bases). The CDR3 runs 17 residues. Germline loops: CDR1 SGHRS, CDR2 YFSETQ. V gave up 3 bases and J gave up 8 bases, with 24 bases separating them. The CDR3 here is CASSSLAGGQFADEQFF. DNA for the CDR3: TGCGCCAGCAGCTCCCTCGCCGGAGGACAGTTCGCAGATGAGCAGTTCTTC. Supplemented by reference TRBV5-1 and TRBJ2-1, the full variable domain reads KAGVTQTPRYLIKTRGQQVTLSCSPISGHRSVSWYQQTPGQGLQFLFEYFSETQRNKGNFPGRFSGRQFSNSRSEMNVSTLELGDSALYLCASSSLAGGQFADEQFFGPGTRLTVL.

The chain links TRBV29-1 to TRBJ2-5; D might be TRBD2 (5 bases). With the DNA end fitting TRBJ2-7 better, the J assignment may be wrong. The V gene's germline CDR1 is SQVTM and CDR2 ANQGSEA. This CDR3 has 12 residues. Written as DNA, the CDR3 is TGCAGCGTTGGGCCCGGGGCCTACGAGCAGTACTTC. Translating it yields CSVGPGAYEQYF.

V gene TRBV6-6 combines with J gene TRBJ2-3; 9 positions agree with TRBD2. Germline V gene sequence: CDR1 MNHNY, CDR2 SVGAGI (reference sequence). After removal of 6 bases from V and 4 bases from J, the junction contained 11 bases not matched to a gene. This CDR3 is built from 16 residues. CDR3 DNA sequence: TGTGCCAGCAGCCCAAGGGGTAGCGGGAGCTCAGATACGCAGTATTTT. It is translated as CASSPRGSGSSDTQYF.

J is TRBJ1-2 and V is TRBV7-9, with D hard to call. Germline loops: CDR1 SEHNR, CDR2 FQNEAQ (reference sequence). V was cut by 1 base and J by 7 bases, with 13 bases left in between. The CDR3 extends over 14 amino acids. The CDR3 DNA reads as TGTGCCAGCAGCTTAGATCCCCAAACCAGTGGCTACACCTTC. As protein: CASSLDPQTSGYTF.

The V and J genes are TRBV30 and TRBJ2-2; unclear D gene. Germline CDR1 and CDR2: GTSNPN and SVGIG (reference sequence). V gave up 4 bases and J gave up 8 bases, with 8 bases separating them. The CDR3 covers 11 residues. CDR3 loop: CAWTGRGELFF. CDR3 DNA sequence: TGTGCCTGGACCGGGCGGGGGGAGCTGTTTTTT.

The rearrangement joins TRBV5-1 to TRBJ1-1, with a tentative D call TRBD1 (5 bases). Germline loops: CDR1 SGHRS, CDR2 YFSETQ. The CDR3 has 16 residues. Between the trimmed V and J ends, which lost 6 bases and 5 bases, there was a span of 23 bases. The CDR3: CASKLDGTEVWTEAFF. The CDR3 region has the DNA TGCGCCAGCAAGCTGGACGGGACGGAGGTATGGACTGAAGCTTTCTTT.

Concerning this clone: Distinct nucleotide sequences in the sample also encode this CDR3. This rearrangement joins TRBV5-1 to TRBJ2-5, with a tentative D call TRBD1 (6 bases). Per the germline V gene, CDR1 is SGHRS and CDR2 is YFSETQ. The CDR3 length is 14 residues. Trimming left V 4 bases short and J 3 bases short, with 13 bases between. The CDR3 coding sequence is TGCGCCAGCAGCCTGGGGGCAGGGGAAGAGACCCAGTACTTC. It yields the protein CASSLGAGEETQYF.

V gene TRBV28 combines with J gene TRBJ1-2; D is ambiguous. V lost 3 bases to trimming and J lost 1 base, with 12 bases between them. Per the germline V gene, CDR1 is MDHEN and CDR2 is SYDVKM. This CDR3 has 15 residues. The CDR3 region has the DNA TGTGCCAGCAGTTTTTTTGAGAACCGTAACTATGGCTACACCTTC. It codes for CASSFFENRNYGYTF.

V gene TRBV27 combines with J gene TRBJ1-5; 9 bases agree with TRBD1. Germline-derived CDR1 and CDR2 are MNHEY and SMNVEV (reference sequence). This CDR3 spans 15 amino acids. The V gene end was trimmed by 6 bases and the J gene end by 2 bases; junction bases not matched to a gene: 5. The CDR3 bases are TGTGCCAGCAGCTATGGGACAGGGCGCAATCAGCCCCAGCATTTT. Translating gives CASSYGTGRNQPQHF.

The V and J genes are TRBV6-5 and TRBJ2-3; 9 nucleotides align to TRBD2. The J segment lost 8 bases and the V segment lost 6 bases, leaving 12 bases of the junction unmatched. Per the germline V gene, CDR1 is MNHEY and CDR2 is SVGAGI. The CDR3 contains 15 residues. Here the CDR3 reads CASRRAGGNRGTQYF. The CDR3 DNA reads TGTGCCAGCAGGAGGGCGGGAGGGAACCGGGGTACGCAGTATTTT.

This chain connects TRBV10-1 to TRBJ2-7; tentatively, D is TRBD2 (5 bases). V lost 4 bases and J 6 bases, leaving 7 bases between the germline ends. CDR3 size: 11 residues. Germline V lookup: CDR1 WNHNN, CDR2 SYGVQD (reference sequence). This CDR3 is CASSAGIEQYF. CDR3 nucleotide sequence: TGCGCCAGCAGTGCCGGGATCGAGCAGTACTTC.

This chain joins TRBV6-5 and TRBJ1-2; TRBD1 is a possible D gene (6 bases). Trimming took 2 bases from V and 3 from J, leaving 16 bases between them. The CDR3 sequence is 16 residues long. The germline V gene has CDR1 MNHEY and CDR2 SVGAGI. CDR3: CASSYQGTPYHYGYTF. The CDR3 region has the DNA TGTGCCAGCAGTTACCAAGGGACACCTTACCACTATGGCTACACCTTC.

The rearrangement joins TRBV28 to TRBJ2-1; tentative D call: TRBD1 (5 bases). Germline-derived CDR1 and CDR2 are MDHEN and SYDVKM. Trimming took off 3 bases at V and 12 bases at J, with 9 bases between the two ends. The CDR3 totals 11 residues. DNA for the CDR3: TGTGCCAGCAGTTTGGGGCAGCGGCAGTTCTTC. Its protein is CASSLGQRQFF. The full variable domain, with the rest looked up from reference TRBV28 and TRBJ2-1, is DVKVTQSSRYLVKRTGEKVFLECVQDMDHENMFWYRQDPGLGLRLIYFSYDVKMKEKGDIPEGYSVSREKKERFSLILESASTNQTSMYLCASSLGQRQFFGPGTRLTVL.

The V and J genes are TRBV7-9 and TRBJ2-1; tentative D call: TRBD2 (6 bases). Germline CDR1 reads SEHNR; CDR2 reads FQNEAQ (reference sequence). V lost 5 bases and J lost 8, with 13 bases in between. The length of the CDR3 is 13 residues. In nucleotides, the CDR3 is TGTGCCAGCAGCCCCCCTGGGGGGTATGAGCAGTTCTTC. Translated: CASSPPGGYEQFF.

The gene calls are TRBV6-5 and TRBJ1-5; D ambiguous. This CDR3 comprises 15 residues. Germline-derived CDR1 and CDR2 are MNHEY and SVGAGI. V was shortened by 2 bases and J by 7 bases, with 15 bases between the two germline ends. The CDR3 DNA reads TGTGCCAGCAGTTACCCTGGGCCACCAGGACAGCCCCAGCATTTT. Amino acid sequence: CASSYPGPPGQPQHF.

The CDR3 sequence: CATSARQVNTEAFF. As DNA, the CDR3 is TGTGCCACCAGCGCCCGACAGGTAAACACTGAAGCTTTCTTT. The J gene is TRBJ1-1, the V gene TRBV15; D is perhaps TRBD1 (6 bases). The germline CDR1 and CDR2 sequences are LNHNV and YYDKDF (reference sequence). Trimming stripped 5 bases from V and 2 bases from J, with 12 bases between. The CDR3 loop spans 14 amino acids.

V is TRBV9 and J is TRBJ2-2; maybe TRBD2 (6 bases). Germline V gene data show CDR1 as SGDLS and CDR2 as YYNGEE. Trimming left V 0 bases short and J 6 bases short, with 15 bases between. This CDR3 spans 16 amino acids. In DNA form, the CDR3 reads TGTGCCAGCAGCGTAGGTCCGAGACTAGTAGCCGGGGAGCTGTTTTTT. It translates to CASSVGPRLVAGELFF.

This chain uses TRBV7-3 with TRBJ2-2; perhaps TRBD1 as D (5 bases). There are 15 residues in the CDR3. Trimming took off 5 bases at V and 4 bases at J, with 14 bases between the two ends. Per the germline V gene, CDR1 is SGHTA and CDR2 is FQGTGA. The CDR3 DNA reads TGTGCCAGCAGCCGAACAGGATTGGCCACCGGGGAGCTGTTTTTT. Translating gives CASSRTGLATGELFF.

The chain couples TRBV11-3 to TRBJ2-7; 10 nucleotides align to TRBD1. Germline CDR1 is SGHNT and CDR2 is YENEEA. The CDR3 covers 13 residues. V was clipped by 4 bases and J by 5 bases; unmatched bases: 2. This CDR3 reads CASSSGTGDEQYF. Here the CDR3 DNA reads TGTGCCAGCAGCTCCGGGACAGGGGACGAGCAGTACTTC.

This rearrangement joins TRBV27 to TRBJ2-5; D may be TRBD2 (6 bases). The CDR3 consists of 13 residues. Germline assignment: CDR1 MNHEY and CDR2 SMNVEV (reference sequence). V was shortened by 3 bases and J by 5 bases, with 10 bases between the two germline ends. The CDR3 nucleotides are TGTGCCAGCAGTTTGGGGAGGTGGGAGACCCAGTACTTC. This encodes CASSLGRWETQYF.